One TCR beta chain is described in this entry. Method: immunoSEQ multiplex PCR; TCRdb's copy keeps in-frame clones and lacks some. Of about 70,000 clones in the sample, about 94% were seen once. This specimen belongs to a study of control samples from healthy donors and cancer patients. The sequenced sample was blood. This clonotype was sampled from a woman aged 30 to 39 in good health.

The CDR3, as DNA: TGTGCCAGTAGTATAGTAGGGTTCTACGAGCAGTACTTC. As protein: CASSIVGFYEQYF. The gene calls are TRBV19 and TRBJ2-7; D is ambiguous. CDR1 and CDR2 from the germline V gene are LNHDA and SQIVND (reference sequence). Trimming pared 1 base from V and 3 bases from J, leaving 7 bases between. This CDR3 has 13 amino acids.